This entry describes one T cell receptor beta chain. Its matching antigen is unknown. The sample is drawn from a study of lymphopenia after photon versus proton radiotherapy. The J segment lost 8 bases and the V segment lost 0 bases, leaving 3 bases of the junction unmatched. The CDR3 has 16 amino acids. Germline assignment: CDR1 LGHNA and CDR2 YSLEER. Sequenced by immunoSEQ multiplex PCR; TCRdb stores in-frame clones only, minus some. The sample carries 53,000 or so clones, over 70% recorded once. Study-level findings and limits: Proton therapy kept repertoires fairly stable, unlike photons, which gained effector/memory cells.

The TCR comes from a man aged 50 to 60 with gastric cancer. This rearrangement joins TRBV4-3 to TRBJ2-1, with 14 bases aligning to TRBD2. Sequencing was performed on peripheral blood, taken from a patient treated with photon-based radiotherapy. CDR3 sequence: CASSQDGTSGRDEQFF. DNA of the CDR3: TGCGCCAGCAGCCAAGATGGGACTAGCGGGAGAGATGAGCAGTTCTTC.